This TCR beta chain was sequenced in a study of shared clonotypes between healthy human individuals. This clone appeared a few times. As yet, its antigen is unknown. The study's findings and limits: For naive CD4 cells, roughly 5% of clonotypes were shared across a handful of donors.

Per sorted-subset replicate PCR, input was around 200 ng DNA, representing tens of thousands of T cell genomes. The authors' processing: Because ImmunoSEQ provided only junction sequences with no quality scores, the filtering differed. Data came from immunoSEQ multiplex PCR; TCRdb stores just in-frame clones and leaves some out. For V, J and clone size, that table is used; D and trimming come from the DNA. The table lists about 1 million clones, about 75% of them singletons. The CDR3 covers 13 residues. Germline-derived CDR1 and CDR2 are MNHEY and SVGAGI. Trimming stripped 6 bases from V and 10 bases from J, with 15 bases between.

The source material was memory CD4+ T cells sorted from blood. Subset reported: CD45RA-negative fraction. The gene calls are TRBV6-5 and TRBJ1-4, with a weak D call TRBD1 (5 bases). This TCR derives from a man younger than 30 in good health. The CDR3: CASSPNRQGKLFF. As DNA, the CDR3 is TGTGCCAGCAGCCCAAACCGCCAGGGAAAACTGTTTTTT.